This T cell receptor beta chain originates from a study of monozygotic twins with cystic fibrosis. Study context: Library input was around 2.8 micrograms of fragmented DNA, with 15 PCR cycles.

Findings and caveats of the study: Unrelated CF individuals shared fewer identical clonotypes than monozygotic CF twins.

V dropped 4 bases and J dropped 1 base, with 8 bases sitting between them. Germline-derived CDR1 and CDR2 are SGHRS and YFSETQ. This CDR3 region has 13 residues. Repertoires were generated with immunoSEQ multiplex PCR, while TCRdb's copy carries only in-frame clones and drops some. The profile covers 12,000 to 15,000 clones, with roughly 98% appearing a single time and 0.41% taken by the ten largest. This clone was recorded only once. The antigen is not known. What was sequenced was blood. The chain links TRBV5-1 to TRBJ2-5, with unresolved D. The receptor was derived from a girl aged 2 to 10 with cystic fibrosis. The DNA for the CDR3 is TGCGCCAGCAGCCCTGACACCCAAGAGACCCAGTACTTC. This translates into CASSPDTQETQYF.